The rows below give T cell receptor beta chains drawn from one sample of a study of beta chain features in type 1 diabetes. Using immunoSEQ multiplex PCR, the repertoire was profiled, and TCRdb retains in-frame clones only, with some absent. The sample includes roughly 730,000 clones, around an eighth of them seen just once. Sequenced sample: naive CD4+ T cells from blood. The receptors originated from a man between 18 and 29 years old with type 1 diabetes. CDR3s include the opening cysteine and the closing phenylalanine or tryptophan. The D gene is left open where the match is weak.

J,length,D,V,CDR3
TRBJ1-1,11,.,TRBV4-1,CASSKGREAFF
TRBJ2-5,13,.,TRBV29-1,CSVDSGPHGTQYF
TRBJ2-1,13,.,TRBV21-1,CASSGPGTEATFF
TRBJ2-5,13,TRBD1,TRBV10-3,CAIRMTGSETQYF
TRBJ1-1,13,.,TRBV30,CAWSVLGDTEAFF
TRBJ1-2,16,TRBD1,TRBV6-5,CASSSRDRPGPDGYTF
TRBJ2-5,14,.,TRBV18,CASSPPLFQETQYF
TRBJ2-3,14,.,TRBV10-2,CASSGTNPGDTQYF
TRBJ1-5,16,.,TRBV7-9,CASSLGRVEGNQPQHF
TRBJ2-2,12,.,TRBV28,CASSQGVRELFF
TRBJ1-5,14,.,TRBV18,CASSGGLSNQPQHF
TRBJ2-5,13,TRBD1,TRBV6-5,CASTKTGAETQYF
TRBJ2-7,15,TRBD2,TRBV28,CASSTPGLASYEQYF
TRBJ2-7,14,TRBD1,TRBV5-1,CASSALDRTYEQYF
TRBJ1-3,15,.,TRBV4-1,CASSQPRGSGNTIYF
TRBJ2-1,17,TRBD2,TRBV30,CAWSVTLTSGTYNEQFF
TRBJ1-1,17,.,TRBV18,CASSPQDGGSWDTEAFF
TRBJ2-2,13,.,TRBV5-1,CASSLEKTGELFF
TRBJ2-7,15,TRBD2,TRBV7-2,CASSDTGTSPSEQYF
TRBJ1-1,13,TRBD1,TRBV18,CASAGGLNTEAFF